The rows below give T cell receptor beta chains drawn from one sample of a study of blood T cell repertoires in COVID-19. The method was immunoSEQ multiplex PCR; TCRdb's version includes in-frame clones alone and lacks a portion of them. Of 50,000 to 65,000 clones in the sample, about four fifths were seen once. Material: peripheral blood. The receptors were gathered from a woman in her 50s with active or convalescent COVID-19. The CDR3 runs from the conserved cysteine through the conserved F or W. The order of the fields is V gene, J gene, clone size, D gene, CDR3 protein, CDR3 DNA. The D gene is left open where the match is weak. The size of a clone is reported for some rows only, either as once, few or many, or as a class for expanded clones.

v_gene: TRBV6-5; j_gene: TRBJ1-1; abundance: .; d_gene: .; CDR3aa: CASSYSNRAKWQAFF; CDR3nt: TGTGCCAGCAGTTACTCGAACAGGGCCAAGTGGCAAGCTTTCTTT
v_gene: TRBV11-3; j_gene: TRBJ2-7; abundance: .; d_gene: .; CDR3aa: CASSLDSAREQYF; CDR3nt: TGTGCCAGCAGCTTAGATAGCGCAAGGGAGCAGTACTTC
v_gene: TRBV5-4; j_gene: TRBJ1-4; abundance: .; d_gene: TRBD1; CDR3aa: CASSIDRGRNEKLFF; CDR3nt: TGTGCCAGCAGTATTGACAGGGGAAGGAATGAAAAACTGTTTTTT
v_gene: TRBV19; j_gene: TRBJ2-7; abundance: .; d_gene: TRBD1; CDR3aa: CASSKEGATYEQYF; CDR3nt: TGTGCCAGTAGTAAAGAGGGGGCTACCTACGAGCAGTACTTC
v_gene: TRBV7-2; j_gene: TRBJ2-7; abundance: .; d_gene: TRBD2; CDR3aa: CASSLALTSGAYEQYF; CDR3nt: TGTGCCAGCAGCTTAGCTCTTACTAGCGGGGCCTACGAGCAGTACTTC
v_gene: TRBV6-2/TRBV6-3; j_gene: TRBJ2-7; abundance: .; d_gene: TRBD2; CDR3aa: CASSTGLAGPYEQYF; CDR3nt: TGTGCCAGCAGTACCGGACTAGCGGGACCCTACGAGCAGTACTTC
v_gene: TRBV29-1; j_gene: TRBJ1-1; abundance: .; d_gene: .; CDR3aa: CSVVGVTGTEAFF; CDR3nt: TGCAGCGTTGTGGGTGTCACGGGCACTGAAGCTTTCTTT
v_gene: TRBV5-1; j_gene: TRBJ2-7; abundance: .; d_gene: TRBD1; CDR3aa: CASSLVGTASSYEQYF; CDR3nt: TGCGCCAGCAGCTTGGTAGGGACAGCTTCCTCCTACGAGCAGTACTTC
v_gene: TRBV7-9; j_gene: TRBJ2-7; abundance: .; d_gene: TRBD1; CDR3aa: CASSRGTGLYEQYF; CDR3nt: TGTGCCAGCAGCCGCGGGACAGGCCTCTACGAGCAGTACTTC
v_gene: TRBV5-4; j_gene: TRBJ2-7; abundance: few; d_gene: .; CDR3aa: CASSPRERANEQYF; CDR3nt: TGTGCCAGCAGCCCGCGAGAGAGGGCCAACGAGCAGTACTTC
v_gene: TRBV19; j_gene: TRBJ1-2; abundance: .; d_gene: TRBD1; CDR3aa: CASSPDRGNGGYTF; CDR3nt: TGTGCCAGTAGCCCGGACAGGGGTAATGGAGGCTACACCTTC
v_gene: TRBV24-1; j_gene: TRBJ2-3; abundance: .; d_gene: TRBD2; CDR3aa: CATSGRAGGPQDTQYF; CDR3nt: TGTGCCACCAGTGGTCGGGCGGGAGGGCCACAAGATACGCAGTATTTT
v_gene: TRBV4-2; j_gene: TRBJ2-1; abundance: .; d_gene: TRBD2; CDR3aa: CASSQAPGLDKGEQFF; CDR3nt: TGTGCCAGCAGCCAAGCCCCGGGACTAGATAAAGGTGAGCAGTTCTTC
v_gene: TRBV10-3; j_gene: TRBJ1-4; abundance: .; d_gene: TRBD1; CDR3aa: CATRDREGEKLFF; CDR3nt: TGTGCCACCCGGGACAGGGAGGGCGAAAAACTGTTTTTT
v_gene: TRBV11-2; j_gene: TRBJ2-7; abundance: .; d_gene: .; CDR3aa: CASSFRYEQYF; CDR3nt: TGTGCCAGCAGCTTTCGCTACGAGCAGTACTTC
v_gene: TRBV7-9; j_gene: TRBJ1-1; abundance: .; d_gene: TRBD1; CDR3aa: CASSLDLQGATEAFF; CDR3nt: TGTGCCAGCAGCTTAGACTTACAGGGGGCCACTGAAGCTTTCTTT
v_gene: TRBV7-2; j_gene: TRBJ1-2; abundance: .; d_gene: .; CDR3aa: CASSARSGKLPPINYGYTF; CDR3nt: TGTGCCAGCAGCGCGAGGTCCGGCAAGCTCCCCCCGATTAACTATGGCTACACCTTC
v_gene: TRBV7-3; j_gene: TRBJ2-3; abundance: once; d_gene: .; CDR3aa: CASSLAGPGGTDTQYF; CDR3nt: TGTGCCAGCAGCTTAGCGGGGCCAGGGGGGACAGATACGCAGTATTTT
v_gene: TRBV24-1; j_gene: TRBJ2-5; abundance: few; d_gene: .; CDR3aa: CATSDSGRGPQETQYF; CDR3nt: TGTGCCACCAGTGATTCAGGGCGGGGACCACAAGAGACCCAGTACTTC
v_gene: TRBV7-8; j_gene: TRBJ1-3; abundance: .; d_gene: .; CDR3aa: CASSLGLEGNTIYF; CDR3nt: TGTGCCAGCAGCTTAGGTCTCGAGGGAAACACCATATATTTT
v_gene: TRBV9; j_gene: TRBJ2-3; abundance: .; d_gene: TRBD2; CDR3aa: CASSGLAGSTDTQYF; CDR3nt: TGTGCCAGCAGCGGGCTAGCGGGATCCACAGATACGCAGTATTTT
v_gene: TRBV5-1; j_gene: TRBJ1-3; abundance: .; d_gene: .; CDR3aa: CASSLARHAGNTIYF; CDR3nt: TGCGCCAGCAGCTTGGCCAGGCACGCTGGAAACACCATATATTTT
v_gene: TRBV24-1; j_gene: TRBJ2-7; abundance: .; d_gene: .; CDR3aa: CATSDHRKGFGDEQYF; CDR3nt: TGTGCCACCAGTGATCACCGGAAGGGGTTTGGCGACGAGCAGTACTTC
v_gene: TRBV7-3; j_gene: TRBJ2-5; abundance: .; d_gene: .; CDR3aa: CASSLTGGRETQYF; CDR3nt: TGTGCCAGCAGCTTAACGGGAGGAAGGGAGACCCAGTACTTC
v_gene: TRBV11-2; j_gene: TRBJ2-5; abundance: .; d_gene: .; CDR3aa: CASSLGNSPLIRETQYF; CDR3nt: TGTGCCAGCAGCTTAGGCAACAGCCCATTAATACGGGAGACCCAGTACTTC
v_gene: TRBV19; j_gene: TRBJ1-1; abundance: .; d_gene: .; CDR3aa: CASGEGLNTEAFF; CDR3nt: TGTGCCAGTGGGGAGGGCTTGAACACTGAAGCTTTCTTT
v_gene: TRBV6-6; j_gene: TRBJ2-1; abundance: .; d_gene: TRBD2; CDR3aa: CASSPSGSWNNEQFF; CDR3nt: TGTGCCAGCAGTCCTAGCGGGAGTTGGAACAATGAGCAGTTCTTC
v_gene: TRBV7-2; j_gene: TRBJ2-5; abundance: .; d_gene: .; CDR3aa: CASSRDFQGQETQYF; CDR3nt: TGTGCCAGCAGTCGGGATTTTCAAGGGCAAGAGACCCAGTACTTC
v_gene: TRBV24-1; j_gene: TRBJ2-1; abundance: .; d_gene: .; CDR3aa: CATSDWGQGEQFF; CDR3nt: TGTGCCACCAGTGATTGGGGGCAGGGTGAGCAGTTCTTC
v_gene: TRBV19; j_gene: TRBJ1-5; abundance: .; d_gene: .; CDR3aa: CATRRQAPGAYSNQPQHF; CDR3nt: TGTGCCACCCGTAGGCAGGCCCCAGGGGCTTATAGCAATCAGCCCCAGCATTTT
v_gene: TRBV19; j_gene: TRBJ1-1; abundance: few; d_gene: .; CDR3aa: CASTWGRGGTEAFF; CDR3nt: TGTGCCAGTACCTGGGGCCGGGGGGGGACTGAAGCTTTCTTT
v_gene: TRBV30; j_gene: TRBJ1-6; abundance: few; d_gene: .; CDR3aa: CAWSRVRSPLHF; CDR3nt: TGTGCCTGGAGTCGGGTGCGGTCACCCCTCCACTTT
v_gene: TRBV12-5; j_gene: TRBJ1-5; abundance: .; d_gene: .; CDR3aa: CASGLVGPGKPQHF; CDR3nt: TGTGCTAGTGGTTTGGTAGGCCCGGGTAAGCCCCAGCATTTT
v_gene: TRBV7-2; j_gene: TRBJ1-2; abundance: .; d_gene: .; CDR3aa: CASSPDETSYGYTF; CDR3nt: TGTGCCAGCAGCCCTGACGAGACAAGCTATGGCTACACCTTC
v_gene: TRBV29-1; j_gene: TRBJ2-3; abundance: .; d_gene: .; CDR3aa: CSARSTDTQYF; CDR3nt: TGCAGCGCCCGGAGCACAGATACGCAGTATTTT
v_gene: TRBV7-3; j_gene: TRBJ1-2; abundance: .; d_gene: .; CDR3aa: CASSPRGGGYGYTF; CDR3nt: TGTGCCAGCAGCCCTAGGGGAGGGGGCTATGGCTACACCTTC
v_gene: TRBV15; j_gene: TRBJ1-2; abundance: .; d_gene: .; CDR3aa: CATSGLSGEEGYTF; CDR3nt: TGTGCCACCAGCGGGCTTTCGGGAGAGGAGGGCTACACCTTC
v_gene: TRBV10-3; j_gene: TRBJ1-1; abundance: .; d_gene: .; CDR3aa: CAISESRLRDTEAFF; CDR3nt: TGTGCCATCAGTGAGTCACGGTTGCGCGACACTGAAGCTTTCTTT
v_gene: TRBV4-2; j_gene: TRBJ2-7; abundance: once; d_gene: TRBD1; CDR3aa: CASSLGDRDRLYEQYF; CDR3nt: TGTGCCAGCAGCCTTGGAGACCGGGACAGGCTGTACGAGCAGTACTTC
v_gene: TRBV6-6; j_gene: TRBJ2-1; abundance: .; d_gene: TRBD2; CDR3aa: CASSLSAGAGGINEQFF; CDR3nt: TGTGCCAGCAGTCTATCGGCGGGAGCGGGAGGGATAAATGAGCAGTTCTTC
v_gene: TRBV9; j_gene: TRBJ2-3; abundance: .; d_gene: .; CDR3aa: CASSVEPSLWTDTQYF; CDR3nt: TGTGCCAGCAGCGTAGAGCCTAGCCTTTGGACAGATACGCAGTATTTT
v_gene: TRBV4-1; j_gene: TRBJ2-5; abundance: .; d_gene: TRBD1; CDR3aa: CASRKTGGQETQYF; CDR3nt: TGCGCCAGCAGAAAAACAGGGGGACAAGAGACCCAGTACTTC
v_gene: TRBV19; j_gene: TRBJ1-1; abundance: .; d_gene: TRBD1; CDR3aa: CASVIGTGNTEAFF; CDR3nt: TGTGCCAGCGTGATCGGGACAGGGAACACTGAAGCTTTCTTT
v_gene: TRBV2; j_gene: TRBJ1-1; abundance: few; d_gene: .; CDR3aa: CASSDMVRPPGTEAFF; CDR3nt: TGTGCCAGCAGTGATATGGTCCGTCCCCCGGGCACTGAAGCTTTCTTT
v_gene: TRBV28; j_gene: TRBJ1-2; abundance: few; d_gene: .; CDR3aa: CASSGSRAYGYTF; CDR3nt: TGTGCCAGCAGTGGGTCCAGGGCCTATGGCTACACCTTC
v_gene: TRBV2; j_gene: TRBJ2-1; abundance: .; d_gene: TRBD2; CDR3aa: CASREPGTRHVGEQFF; CDR3nt: TGTGCCAGCAGAGAGCCCGGGACTAGACATGTTGGTGAGCAGTTCTTC
v_gene: TRBV5-4; j_gene: TRBJ2-3; abundance: medium-sized; d_gene: TRBD1; CDR3aa: CASSMDRGGTDTQYF; CDR3nt: TGTGCCAGCAGCATGGACAGGGGCGGCACAGATACGCAGTATTTT
v_gene: TRBV5-1; j_gene: TRBJ1-1; abundance: .; d_gene: .; CDR3aa: CASSLGHYMNTEAFF; CDR3nt: TGCGCCAGCAGCTTGGGGCATTACATGAACACTGAAGCTTTCTTT
v_gene: TRBV5-1; j_gene: TRBJ1-5; abundance: .; d_gene: .; CDR3aa: CASSLAGGDQPQHF; CDR3nt: TGCGCCAGCAGCTTGGCCGGGGGGGATCAGCCCCAGCATTTT
v_gene: TRBV19; j_gene: TRBJ2-4; abundance: .; d_gene: TRBD2; CDR3aa: CASPFQREGPRKNIQYF; CDR3nt: TGTGCCAGTCCCTTTCAGCGGGAGGGCCCTCGGAAAAACATTCAGTACTTC
v_gene: TRBV4-3; j_gene: TRBJ2-1; abundance: .; d_gene: TRBD2; CDR3aa: CASSQGPSGSSYNEQFF; CDR3nt: TGCGCCAGCAGCCAAGGACCCAGCGGGAGCTCCTACAATGAGCAGTTCTTC
v_gene: TRBV18; j_gene: TRBJ1-1; abundance: .; d_gene: TRBD1; CDR3aa: CASSSKGTGKVGTEAFF; CDR3nt: TGTGCCAGCTCATCTAAAGGGACAGGGAAGGTGGGCACTGAAGCTTTCTTT
v_gene: TRBV19; j_gene: TRBJ2-1; abundance: .; d_gene: .; CDR3aa: CASSQPGLYHNEQFF; CDR3nt: TGTGCCAGTAGTCAACCGGGACTCTACCACAATGAGCAGTTCTTC